This T cell receptor (beta chain) was retrieved from a study of cytomegalovirus exposure and HLA in healthy donors. Donors sampled were nominally healthy, though unrecorded immune exposures were likely. Primers for the PCR totalled 60 Vbeta and 13 Jbeta. This table comes from immunoSEQ multiplex PCR, and its TCRdb copy is limited to in-frame clones, with some not included. The sample holds over 150,000 clones, around three quarters seen once. The germline CDR1 and CDR2 sequences are SNHLY and FYNNEI. The CDR3 sequence is 21 residues long. Trimming removed 0 bases from V and 0 bases from J; junction bases left unmatched: 18.

This clonotype originated in a middle-aged man in good health and CMV-seronegative. The material sequenced was PBMCs. The rearrangement joins TRBV2 to TRBJ2-3; 7 bases are shared with TRBD1. CDR3: CASSEAPLFSKGQTSTDTQYF. Written as DNA, the CDR3 is TGTGCCAGCAGTGAAGCGCCTCTTTTCTCCAAGGGACAGACGAGCACAGATACGCAGTATTTT. Full variable domain (missing parts from reference TRBV2 and TRBJ2-3): EPEVTQTPSHQVTQMGQEVILRCVPISNHLYFYWYRQILGQKVEFLVSFYNNEISEKSEIFDDQFSVERPDGSNFTLKIRSTKLEDSAMYFCASSEAPLFSKGQTSTDTQYFGPGTRLTVL.